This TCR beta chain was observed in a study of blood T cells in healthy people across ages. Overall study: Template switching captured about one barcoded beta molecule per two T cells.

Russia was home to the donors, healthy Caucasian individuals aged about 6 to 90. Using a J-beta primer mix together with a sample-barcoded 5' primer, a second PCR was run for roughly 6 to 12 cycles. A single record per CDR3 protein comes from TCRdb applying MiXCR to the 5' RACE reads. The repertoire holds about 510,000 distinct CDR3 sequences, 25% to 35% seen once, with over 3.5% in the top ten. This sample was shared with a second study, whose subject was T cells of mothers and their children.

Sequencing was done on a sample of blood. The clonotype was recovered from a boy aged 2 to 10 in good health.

CDR3 nucleotides: TGTGCCAGCTCACGAGGGCGCGAACCTGATCAGCCCCAGCATTTT. This encodes CASSRGREPDQPQHF. The rearrangement joins TRBV18 to TRBJ1-5; D is uncertain. Trimming pared 4 bases from V and 5 bases from J, leaving 15 bases between. The CDR3 runs 15 residues. Germline assignment: CDR1 KGHSH and CDR2 LQKENI.